This T cell receptor beta chain stems from a study of T-cell memory formation after mild COVID-19. With constant-segment primers, 5'RACE yielded cDNA libraries of TCR alpha and TCR beta that carried sample barcodes and UMIs. TCRdb used MiXCR to reprocess the 5' RACE reads, holding one entry per CDR3 protein. Among about 390,000 distinct CDR3 sequences, 16% were seen once, and the ten largest hold approximately 21%. V lost 1 base and J 6 bases, leaving 14 bases between the germline ends. The CDR3 is 15 amino acids. Germline V gene lookup returns CDR1 SGHVS and CDR2 FNYEAQ. The origin of this receptor is a man aged 18-30 years who had mild COVID-19 (a few samples of this study predate the infection). Cell type and time point are not known. The V gene is TRBV7-6, the J gene TRBJ2-3, with D possibly matching TRBD2 (5 bases). Material: PBMCs or a T cell subset sorted from them (not recorded which). The CDR3 DNA follows: TGTGCCAGCAGCTTAGGAGGGCTGCCGGGGGATACGCAGTATTTT. It is translated as CASSLGGLPGDTQYF.